One and the same sample provided the 5 T cell receptor beta chains below, sequenced in a study of T cells after yellow fever vaccination. TCRdb processed the 5' RACE reads anew with MiXCR; each CDR3 protein has one entry. The sample includes about 94,000 distinct CDR3 sequences, around 9.8% of them seen just once. The specimen was CD8+ T cells not binding an NS4B(214-222) dextramer, sorted from PBMCs, collected around 15 days after the first yellow fever vaccination. Every receptor here comes from a man between 18 and 35 years old who received the YFV17D yellow fever vaccine.

This clonotype was seen only a few times. J is TRBJ1-2 and V is TRBV24-1; maybe TRBD1 (5 bases). Germline V lookup: CDR1 KGHDR, CDR2 SFDVKD. This CDR3 has 13 residues. The germline V and J ends were trimmed by 3 bases and 8 bases, with 12 bases remaining between them. The chain's CDR3 is CATSDRDSDGYTF. The CDR3 nucleotides read TGTGCCACCAGTGATAGAGACAGTGACGGCTACACCTTC.

This clonotype was observed at least ten times. This chain connects TRBV5-1 to TRBJ2-1; D is perhaps TRBD2 (6 bases). The V end lost 0 bases, the J end lost 2 bases, and 12 bases lay between the germline ends. The CDR3 has 16 residues. Germline CDR1 is SGHRS and CDR2 is YFSETQ. This CDR3 reads CASSLVSGEAYNEQFF. CDR3 sequence (DNA): TGCGCCAGCAGCTTGGTGTCGGGGGAGGCCTACAATGAGCAGTTCTTC.

The chain employs TRBV5-5 and TRBJ2-4; D unresolved. The germline gives CDR1 SGHKS, CDR2 YYEKEE (reference sequence). V gave up 7 bases and J gave up 2 bases, with 22 bases separating them. The CDR3 loop spans 17 amino acids. The CDR3 protein is CASGPGSPCWTKNIQYF. The CDR3 nucleotides read TGTGCCAGCGGCCCCGGGTCGCCCTGCTGGACCAAAAACATTCAGTACTTC. Filled out from reference TRBV5-5 and TRBJ2-4, the complete variable domain reads DAGVTQSPTHLIKTRGQQVTLRCSPISGHKSVSWYQQVLGQGPQFIFQYYEKEERGRGNFPDRFSARQFPNYSSELNVNALLLGDSALYLCASGPGSPCWTKNIQYFGAGTRLSVL.

A few counts support this clonotype. The chain employs TRBV7-9 and TRBJ1-1; weak D call: TRBD1 (6 bases). The V and J ends lost 8 bases and 7 bases respectively, with 14 bases between them. The CDR3 length is 12 residues. Germline assignment: CDR1 SEHNR and CDR2 FQNEAQ (reference sequence). In DNA form, the CDR3 reads TGTGCCAGCGCTCGAGGGGGGCGTGAAGCTTTCTTT. This translates into CASARGGREAFF.

There are a few counts of this clonotype. The chain's CDR3 is CASSMRGGETQYF. CDR3 sequence (DNA): TGTGCCAGTAGTATGAGGGGGGGGGAGACCCAGTACTTC. The chain is built from TRBV19 and TRBJ2-5; D possibly corresponds to TRBD2 (7 bases). Germline V CDR1 and CDR2: LNHDA, SQIVND (reference sequence). V was trimmed by 3 bases and J by 5 bases, leaving 10 bases between them. CDR3 length: 13 amino acids.